This T cell receptor (beta chain) came from a study of CD8 T cells in Susac syndrome. Study-level information: Active disease was present in six of the sequenced Susac syndrome patients, whereas under 10 of them were in remission.

This CDR3 comprises 13 residues. Deletions cut 6 bases from V and 6 bases from J, with 14 bases between. The V gene's germline CDR1 is MNHEY and CDR2 SVGEGT. Random-hexamer reverse transcription was applied to roughly 0.45 to 1 ug RNA. Amplification of TCR beta CDR3 used immunoSEQ multiplex PCR across 54 Vbeta and 13 Jbeta. From the immunoSEQ multiplex PCR reads, TCRdb called clonotypes with MiXCR, one entry per CDR3 protein. Counted here are 100,000 to 150,000 distinct CDR3 sequences, just under 95% occurring once; the ten biggest clones make up over 0.2%. This clonotype was counted once. Antigen specificity is unknown. Whole-study findings and limits: Peak Susac CD8+ clonal expansion was seen in TEMRA cells and active patients.

Material: CD8+ T cells from PBMCs. The chain joins TRBV6-2 or TRBV6-3 to TRBJ1-2; D is unresolved. The clonotype originates from a human donor with Susac syndrome. The CDR3 DNA follows: TGTGCCAGCAGCTCAGGCGAAGTCCATGGCTACACCTTC. Translated: CASSSGEVHGYTF.